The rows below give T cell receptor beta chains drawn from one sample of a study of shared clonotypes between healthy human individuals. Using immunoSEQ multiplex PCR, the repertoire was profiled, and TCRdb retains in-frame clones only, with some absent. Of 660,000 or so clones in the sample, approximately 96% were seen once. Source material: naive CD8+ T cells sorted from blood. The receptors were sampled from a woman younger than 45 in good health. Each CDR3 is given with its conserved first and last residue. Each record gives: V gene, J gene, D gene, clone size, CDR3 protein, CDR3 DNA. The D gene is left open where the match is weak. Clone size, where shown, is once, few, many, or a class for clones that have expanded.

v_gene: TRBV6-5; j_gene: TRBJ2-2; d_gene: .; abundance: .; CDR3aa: CASSYAALTTGELFF; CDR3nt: TGTGCCAGCAGTTACGCGGCTCTTACTACCGGGGAGCTGTTTTTT
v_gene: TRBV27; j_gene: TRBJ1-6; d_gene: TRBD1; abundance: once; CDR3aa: CASSLQGAYSPLHF; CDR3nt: TGTGCCAGCAGTTTACAGGGGGCGTATTCACCCCTCCACTTT
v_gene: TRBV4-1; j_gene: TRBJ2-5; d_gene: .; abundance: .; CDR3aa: CASSFGPTGGETQYF; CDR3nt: TGCGCCAGCAGCTTCGGCCCGACAGGCGGGGAGACCCAGTACTTC
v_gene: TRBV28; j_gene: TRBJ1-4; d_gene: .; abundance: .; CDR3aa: CASSSLRQGATNEKLFF; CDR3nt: TGTGCCAGCAGTTCCTTACGGCAGGGTGCAACTAATGAAAAACTGTTTTTT
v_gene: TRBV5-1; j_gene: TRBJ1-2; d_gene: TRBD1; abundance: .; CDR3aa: CASSLVAGTGDGYTF; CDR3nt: TGCGCCAGCAGCTTGGTCGCGGGGACAGGTGATGGCTACACCTTC
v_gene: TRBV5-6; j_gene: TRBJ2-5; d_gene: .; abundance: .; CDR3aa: CASSLRVWRAETQYF; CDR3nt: TGTGCCAGCAGCTTGAGGGTTTGGAGGGCGGAGACCCAGTACTTC
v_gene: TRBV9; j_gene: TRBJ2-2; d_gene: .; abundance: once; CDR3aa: CASSVGPGSGRGELFF; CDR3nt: TGTGCCAGCAGCGTAGGTCCCGGGAGCGGTAGAGGGGAGCTGTTTTTT
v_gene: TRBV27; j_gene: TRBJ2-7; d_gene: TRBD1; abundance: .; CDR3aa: CASSSSDRATYEQYF; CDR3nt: TGTGCCAGCAGTTCCTCCGACAGGGCGACTTACGAGCAGTACTTC
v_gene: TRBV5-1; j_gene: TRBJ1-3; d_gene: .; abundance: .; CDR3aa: CASSLDGGITGNTIYF; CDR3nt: TGCGCCAGCAGCTTGGACGGGGGCATTACGGGAAACACCATATATTTT
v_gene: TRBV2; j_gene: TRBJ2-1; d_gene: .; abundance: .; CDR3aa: CASFGLANEQFF; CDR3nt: TGTGCCAGCTTCGGGCTAGCTAATGAGCAGTTCTTC
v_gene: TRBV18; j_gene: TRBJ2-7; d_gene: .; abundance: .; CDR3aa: CASSPDRWTTYEQYF; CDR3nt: TGTGCCAGCTCACCCGACAGGTGGACCACCTACGAGCAGTACTTC
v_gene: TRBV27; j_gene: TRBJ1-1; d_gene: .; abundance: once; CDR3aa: CASSFGPPGVSGTEAFF; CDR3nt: TGTGCCAGCAGTTTTGGTCCTCCAGGGGTGTCGGGCACTGAAGCTTTCTTT
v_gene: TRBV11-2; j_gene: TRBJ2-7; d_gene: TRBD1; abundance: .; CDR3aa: CASSSGTGRYEQYF; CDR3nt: TGTGCCAGCAGCTCCGGGACAGGGCGCTACGAGCAGTACTTC
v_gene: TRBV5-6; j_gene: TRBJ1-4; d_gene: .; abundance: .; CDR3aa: CASSLDLGVGEKLFF; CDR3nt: TGTGCCAGCAGCTTGGACCTCGGGGTTGGGGAAAAACTGTTTTTT
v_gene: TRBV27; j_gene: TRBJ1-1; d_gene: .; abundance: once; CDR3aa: CASSFQGRSTEAFF; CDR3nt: TGTGCCAGCAGTTTTCAGGGAAGGAGCACTGAAGCTTTCTTT
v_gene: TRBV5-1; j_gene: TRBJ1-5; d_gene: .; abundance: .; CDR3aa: CASSLDPGNNQPQHF; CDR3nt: TGCGCCAGCAGCTTGGATCCGGGGAATAATCAGCCCCAGCATTTT
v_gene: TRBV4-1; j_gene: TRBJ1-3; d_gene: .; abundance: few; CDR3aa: CASSQHLSGNTIYF; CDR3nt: TGCGCCAGCAGCCAGCACCTCTCTGGAAACACCATATATTTT
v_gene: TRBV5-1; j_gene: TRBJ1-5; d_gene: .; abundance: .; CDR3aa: CASSLGGDDFNQPQHF; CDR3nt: TGCGCCAGCAGCTTAGGAGGGGACGACTTCAATCAGCCCCAGCATTTT
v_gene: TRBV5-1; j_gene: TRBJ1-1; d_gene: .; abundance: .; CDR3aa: CASSLASGVWEAFF; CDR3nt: TGCGCCAGCAGCTTGGCCTCTGGGGTTTGGGAAGCTTTCTTT
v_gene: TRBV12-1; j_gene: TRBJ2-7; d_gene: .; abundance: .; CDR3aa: CASSPGSSGTSLYEQYF; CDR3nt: TGTGCCAGCAGCCCAGGTAGTTCGGGGACTAGCCTGTACGAGCAGTACTTC
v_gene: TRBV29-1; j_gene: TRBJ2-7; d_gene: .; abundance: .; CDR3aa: CSVAPEGWEQYF; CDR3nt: TGCAGCGTTGCACCCGAAGGCTGGGAGCAGTACTTC
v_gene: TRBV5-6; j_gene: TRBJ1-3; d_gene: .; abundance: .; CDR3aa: CASSFGVPVISGNTIYF; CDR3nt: TGTGCCAGCAGCTTTGGGGTTCCAGTGATCTCTGGAAACACCATATATTTT
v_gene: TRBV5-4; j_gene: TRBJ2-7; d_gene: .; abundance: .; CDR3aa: CASSLDRGHEQYF; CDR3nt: TGTGCCAGCAGCTTGGATAGGGGCCACGAGCAGTACTTC
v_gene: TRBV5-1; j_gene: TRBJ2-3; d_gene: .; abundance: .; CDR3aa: CASSSERVSDTQYF; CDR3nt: TGCGCCAGCAGCTCAGAGCGGGTCTCAGATACGCAGTATTTT
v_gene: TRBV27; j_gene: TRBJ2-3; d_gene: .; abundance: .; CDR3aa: CASSYGDTQYF; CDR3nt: TGTGCCAGCAGTTATGGAGATACGCAGTATTTT
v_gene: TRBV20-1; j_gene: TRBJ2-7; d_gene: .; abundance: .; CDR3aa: CSVPGTYEQYF; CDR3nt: TGCAGTGTTCCGGGTACCTACGAGCAGTACTTC
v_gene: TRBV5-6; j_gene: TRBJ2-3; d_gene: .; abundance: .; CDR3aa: CASSLGLARDTQYF; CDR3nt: TGTGCCAGCAGCTTGGGCCTAGCGCGAGATACGCAGTATTTT
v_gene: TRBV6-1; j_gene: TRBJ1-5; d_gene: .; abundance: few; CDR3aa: CASKVGNQPQHF; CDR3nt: TGTGCCAGCAAAGTAGGCAATCAGCCCCAGCATTTT
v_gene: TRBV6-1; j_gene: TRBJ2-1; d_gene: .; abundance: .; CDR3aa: CASSPTSDGYNEQFF; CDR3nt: TGTGCCAGCAGCCCGACTTCGGACGGTTACAATGAGCAGTTCTTC
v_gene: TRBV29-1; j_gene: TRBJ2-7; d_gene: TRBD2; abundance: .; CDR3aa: CSVRGGRSYEQYF; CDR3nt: TGCAGCGTTCGGGGGGGCAGGTCCTACGAGCAGTACTTC
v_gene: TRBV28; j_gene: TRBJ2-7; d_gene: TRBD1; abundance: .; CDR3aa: CASSPDLGTGVRFAYEQYF; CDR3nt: TGTGCCAGCAGCCCGGACCTCGGGACAGGGGTCCGTTTTGCCTACGAGCAGTACTTC
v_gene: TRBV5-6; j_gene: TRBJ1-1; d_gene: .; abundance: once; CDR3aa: CASSLGGRTNTEAFF; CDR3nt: TGTGCCAGCAGCTTGGGGGGACGCACTAACACTGAAGCTTTCTTT
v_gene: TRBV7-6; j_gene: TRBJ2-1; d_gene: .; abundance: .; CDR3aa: CASSLLGGYNEQFF; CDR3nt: TGTGCCAGCAGCCTGCTCGGGGGTTACAATGAGCAGTTCTTC
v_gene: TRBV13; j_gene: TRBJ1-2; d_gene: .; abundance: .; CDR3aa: CASSLQGSYDGYTF; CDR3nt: TGTGCCAGCAGCTTACAAGGGAGTTATGATGGCTACACCTTC
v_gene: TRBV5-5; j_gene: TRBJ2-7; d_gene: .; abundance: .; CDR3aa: CASSLAVWGINEQYF; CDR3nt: TGTGCCAGCAGCTTGGCGGTGTGGGGAATCAACGAGCAGTACTTC
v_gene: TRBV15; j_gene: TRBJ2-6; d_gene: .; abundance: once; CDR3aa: CATSRDRGSGANVLTF; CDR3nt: TGTGCCACCAGCAGAGATAGGGGCTCTGGGGCCAACGTCCTGACTTTC
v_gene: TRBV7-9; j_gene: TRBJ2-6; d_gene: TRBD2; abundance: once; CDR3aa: CASSQDSGRGANVLTF; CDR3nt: TGTGCCAGCAGCCAAGATAGCGGGCGTGGGGCCAACGTCCTGACTTTC
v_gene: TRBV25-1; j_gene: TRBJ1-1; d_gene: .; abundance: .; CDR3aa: CASSEWAGRETEAFF; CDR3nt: TGTGCCAGCAGTGAATGGGCGGGAAGGGAGACTGAAGCTTTCTTT
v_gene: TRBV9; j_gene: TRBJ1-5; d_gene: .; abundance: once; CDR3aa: CASSVGTTLTSNQPQHF; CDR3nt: TGTGCCAGCAGCGTAGGGACAACACTTACTAGCAATCAGCCCCAGCATTTT
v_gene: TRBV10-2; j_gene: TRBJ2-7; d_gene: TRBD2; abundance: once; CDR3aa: CASSPGTSGYEQYF; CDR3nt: TGCGCCAGCAGCCCCGGGACTAGCGGCTACGAGCAGTACTTC
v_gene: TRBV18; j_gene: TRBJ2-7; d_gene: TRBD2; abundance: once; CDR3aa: CASSRGGPDGTTSYEQYF; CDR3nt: TGTGCCAGCTCACGGGGAGGTCCGGACGGGACTACCTCCTACGAGCAGTACTTC
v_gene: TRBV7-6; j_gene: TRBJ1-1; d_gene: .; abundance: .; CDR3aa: CASSPQGPSPEAFF; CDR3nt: TGTGCCAGCAGCCCGCAGGGGCCAAGCCCTGAAGCTTTCTTT
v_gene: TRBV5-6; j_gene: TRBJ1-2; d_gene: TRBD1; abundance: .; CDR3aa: CASSLRTGPNYGYTF; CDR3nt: TGTGCCAGCAGCTTAAGGACAGGCCCAAACTATGGCTACACCTTC
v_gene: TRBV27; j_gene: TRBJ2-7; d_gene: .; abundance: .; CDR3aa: CASSSQGEDEQYF; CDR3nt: TGTGCCAGCAGTTCCCAGGGGGAGGACGAGCAGTACTTC
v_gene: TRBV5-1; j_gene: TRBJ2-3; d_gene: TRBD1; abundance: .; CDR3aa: CASSSPGQANRDLDTQYF; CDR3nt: TGCGCCAGCAGCTCCCCGGGACAGGCGAATCGAGATTTGGATACGCAGTATTTT
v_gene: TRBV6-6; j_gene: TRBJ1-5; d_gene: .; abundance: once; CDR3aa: CAIAGLSNQPQHF; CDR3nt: TGTGCCATAGCCGGGCTTAGCAATCAGCCCCAGCATTTT
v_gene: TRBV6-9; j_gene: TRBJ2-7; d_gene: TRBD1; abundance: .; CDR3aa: CASSRTGPPGLCEQYF; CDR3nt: TGTGCCAGCAGCCGGACAGGGCCACCGGGGCTCTGCGAGCAGTACTTC
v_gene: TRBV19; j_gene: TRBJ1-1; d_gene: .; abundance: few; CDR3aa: CASSMLPGAENTEAFF; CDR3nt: TGTGCCAGTAGTATGCTCCCCGGGGCGGAGAACACTGAAGCTTTCTTT
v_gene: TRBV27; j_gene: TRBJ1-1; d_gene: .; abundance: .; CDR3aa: CASSFGFYTEAFF; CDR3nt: TGTGCCAGCAGTTTTGGGTTCTACACTGAAGCTTTCTTT
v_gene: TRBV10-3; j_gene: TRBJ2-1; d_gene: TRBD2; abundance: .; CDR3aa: CAIGSGKAYNEQFF; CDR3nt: TGTGCCATCGGTAGCGGGAAGGCCTACAATGAGCAGTTCTTC